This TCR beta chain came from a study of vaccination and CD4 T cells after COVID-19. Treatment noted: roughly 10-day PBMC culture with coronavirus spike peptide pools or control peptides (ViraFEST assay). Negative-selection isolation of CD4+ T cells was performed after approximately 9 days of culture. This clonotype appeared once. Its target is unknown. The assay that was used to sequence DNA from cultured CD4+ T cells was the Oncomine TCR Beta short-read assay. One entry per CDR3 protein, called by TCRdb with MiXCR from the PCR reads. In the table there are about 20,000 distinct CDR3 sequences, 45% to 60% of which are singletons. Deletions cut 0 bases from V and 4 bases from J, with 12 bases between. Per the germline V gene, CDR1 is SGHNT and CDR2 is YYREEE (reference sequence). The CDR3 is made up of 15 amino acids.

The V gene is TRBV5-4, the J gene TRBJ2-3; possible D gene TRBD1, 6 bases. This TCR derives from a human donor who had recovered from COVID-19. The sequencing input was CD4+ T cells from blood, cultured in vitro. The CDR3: CASSLVGAGADTQYF. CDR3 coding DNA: TGTGCCAGCAGCTTGGTGGGGGCAGGGGCAGATACGCAGTATTTT.